A single T cell receptor (beta chain) is shown here with its context. At one end, the junction sequence differs from germline, possibly due to a read error. The sample is drawn from a study of blood T cell repertoires in COVID-19. The wider study: COVID-19 samples from acute and convalescent phases originated in the United States, Italy and Spain.

The germline V gene has CDR1 MGHRA and CDR2 YSYEKL. CDR3 size: 14 residues. Study processing details: The authors estimated nucleated cell counts from reference gene primer amplification. Assay: immunoSEQ multiplex PCR; the TCRdb copy retains only in-frame clones and omits some. V and J calls and clone size are given by that table; D and trimming were obtained from the DNA. This table holds more than 95,000 clones, approximately 88% found once. The sample comprised peripheral blood. The V gene is TRBV4-1, the J gene TRBJ2-1; TRBD2 agrees at 8 bases. The receptor's source is a human donor in a cohort sampled during active COVID-19. The CDR3 is CTSSRGGPYNEQFF. The CDR3 DNA sequence: TGCACCAGCAGCCGGGGGGGCCCCTACAATGAGCAGTTCTTC.